This T cell receptor (beta chain) originates from a study of blood T cells in healthy people across ages. Whole-study findings and limits: Donors of long life had a larger count of naive CD4+ cells and greater diversity than aged donors.

The CDR3 totals 18 residues. CDR1 is KGHDR, CDR2 SFDVKD, per germline. Points on this clonotype: Its antigen is unknown. An end of the junction differs from the germline gene, which may be a read error.

Next came a second PCR, run for about 6 to 12 cycles, which used a sample-barcoded 5' primer along with a J-beta primer mix. MiXCR was run by TCRdb on the 5' RACE reads, yielding one entry per CDR3 protein. The sample consists of under 1,100,000 distinct CDR3 sequences, 20% to 25% of them appearing once. These same records also appear under a second study, on T cells of mothers and their children. As reported in that work: RNA was extracted, and all of it went into cDNA synthesis at 1.5 ug per 15 ul. Relative to unrelated pairs, biologically related mother-child dyads exhibited marginally greater, non-significant overlap.

This TCR was recovered from a girl aged 2 to 10 in good health. This sequence joins TRBV24-1 and TRBJ2-3, with TRBD2 matching 14 bases. The material sequenced was blood. CDR3 nucleotides: TGTGCCACCAGTGACACCGGGACTAGCGGGGGAAGCACGGATACGCAGTATTTT. This sequence encodes CATSDTGTSGGSTDTQYF.